These 9 T cell receptor beta chains were all obtained from the same sample, sequenced in a study of blood T cell repertoires in COVID-19. Sequencing used immunoSEQ multiplex PCR; TCRdb keeps in-frame clones, though not all of them. This sample has 200,000 to 250,000 clones, with more than 70% found just once. Sequenced: PBMCs or T cells enriched from blood (not recorded which). These receptors all stem from a woman aged 45-59 years who had recovered from COVID-19.

The chain links TRBV5-6 to TRBJ1-4; D unclear. The CDR3 loop spans 14 amino acids. Per the germline V gene, CDR1 is SGHDT and CDR2 is YYEEEE. V was trimmed by 1 base and J by 7 bases, leaving 11 bases between them. CDR3 loop: CASSLRGSTEKLFF. The CDR3 coding sequence is TGTGCCAGCAGCTTGAGAGGTAGTACTGAAAAACTGTTTTTT. Filled out from reference TRBV5-6 and TRBJ1-4, the complete variable domain reads DAGVTQSPTHLIKTRGQQVTLRCSPKSGHDTVSWYQQALGQGPQFIFQYYEEEERQRGNFPDRFSGHQFPNYSSELNVNALLLGDSALYLCASSLRGSTEKLFFGSGTQLSVL.

The chain combines TRBV27 with TRBJ1-5; no clear D. The CDR3 contains 12 residues. Trimming cost V 5 bases and J 6 bases, with 8 bases left between them. Germline values: CDR1 MNHEY, CDR2 SMNVEV (reference sequence). The DNA of the CDR3 is TGTGCCAGCAGTGAGAACGCTCAGCCCCAGCATTTT. Translating it yields CASSENAQPQHF.

The J gene is TRBJ2-7, the V gene TRBV30; 12 positions agree with TRBD1. The V segment lost 5 bases and the J segment 5 bases; nucleotides outside the gene matches: 10. CDR1 and CDR2 (germline): GTSNPN, SVGIG (reference sequence). The CDR3 is 15 amino acids. CDR3 sequence: CAWGMGTGGSDEQYF. The CDR3 region has the DNA TGTGCCTGGGGTATGGGGACAGGGGGCTCGGACGAGCAGTACTTC.

The rearrangement links TRBV6-5 to TRBJ2-7; TRBD2 agrees at 7 bases. This CDR3 region has 15 residues. The V gene end was trimmed by 6 bases and the J gene end by 0 bases; junction bases not matched to a gene: 8. Germline V gene sequence: CDR1 MNHEY, CDR2 SVGAGI. CDR3 DNA: TGTGCCAGCAGACCACTAGCGCCAACCTCCTACGAGCAGTACTTC. Residues: CASRPLAPTSYEQYF.

V gene TRBV29-1 combines with J gene TRBJ2-7, with 7 bases identical to TRBD1. CDR1 is SQVTM and CDR2 is ANQGSEA in the germline V gene. The J segment lost 7 bases and the V segment lost 7 bases, leaving 13 bases of the junction unmatched. The CDR3 runs 13 residues. The CDR3 DNA sequence: TGCAGCGCCTCTACCGGACAGGAACTGGAGCAGTACTTC. Amino acid sequence: CSASTGQELEQYF.

The V call is TRBV6-5, the J call TRBJ1-1; TRBD1 might be the D (5 bases). Germline loops: CDR1 MNHEY, CDR2 SVGAGI. The CDR3 totals 15 residues. V was trimmed by 2 bases and J by 5 bases, leaving 15 bases between them. As DNA, the CDR3 is TGTGCCAGCAGTTACACCTCGGTCGGACAAACTGAAGCTTTCTTT. It codes for CASSYTSVGQTEAFF.

J is TRBJ1-1 and V is TRBV6-2 or TRBV6-3, with 8 bases matching TRBD1. The CDR3 is 16 residues long. Trimming removed 0 bases from V and 4 bases from J; junction bases left unmatched: 7. Germline V gives CDR1 MNHEY, CDR2 SVGEGT. CDR3 in amino acids: CASSYSGGQGPTEAFF. In DNA form, the CDR3 reads TGTGCCAGCAGTTACTCGGGAGGACAGGGACCCACTGAAGCTTTCTTT.

This chain joins TRBV5-6 and TRBJ1-6; D is unclear. Germline CDR1 reads SGHDT; CDR2 reads YYEEEE. The CDR3 totals 17 residues. The V end was cut by 4 bases, the J end by 11 bases, with 25 bases between. The CDR3 is CASSPGGFGLGITPLHF. DNA of the CDR3: TGTGCCAGCAGCCCTGGAGGGTTCGGGTTGGGAATTACACCCCTCCACTTT.

Details on this clone: The sample holds other DNA sequences that translate to the same CDR3. The rearrangement joins TRBV9 to TRBJ1-3; a possible D gene is TRBD1 (5 bases). Trimming removed 0 bases from V and 1 base from J, with 8 bases in between. The germline V gene encodes CDR1 SGDLS and CDR2 YYNGEE. There are 15 residues in the CDR3. The DNA for the CDR3 is TGTGCCAGCAGCGTAGGGGGGGTATCTGGAAACACCATATATTTT. Translating it yields CASSVGGVSGNTIYF.